The rows below give T cell receptor beta chains drawn from one sample of a study of shared clonotypes between healthy human individuals. Sequenced by immunoSEQ multiplex PCR; TCRdb stores in-frame clones only, minus some. This table has around 1.6 million clones, approximately 98% appearing once. The sequenced material came from naive CD4+ T cells sorted from blood. The receptors derive from a young man in good health. Each CDR3 is given with its conserved first and last residue. The D gene is left open where the match is weak. Rows may omit the clone size; those that give it use once, few, many or a size class.

clone size: once; J gene: TRBJ2-2; D gene: TRBD1; V gene: TRBV5-1; CDR3 DNA: TGCGCCAGCAACCTGGACAGGGCTGACACCGGGGAGCTGTTTTTT; CDR3 protein: CASNLDRADTGELFF
clone size: -; J gene: TRBJ1-5; D gene: -; V gene: TRBV5-6; CDR3 DNA: TGTGCCAGCAGCTTGGCCAGGGCAGGGTCCCAGCATTTT; CDR3 protein: CASSLARAGSQHF
clone size: -; J gene: TRBJ2-4; D gene: -; V gene: TRBV11-2; CDR3 DNA: TGTGCCAGCAGCGTTCAAAACATTCAGTACTTC; CDR3 protein: CASSVQNIQYF
clone size: -; J gene: TRBJ2-6; D gene: TRBD2; V gene: TRBV2; CDR3 DNA: TGTGCCAGCATAGCGGGAGCTGCTGGGGCCAACGTCCTGACTTTC; CDR3 protein: CASIAGAAGANVLTF
clone size: -; J gene: TRBJ1-2; D gene: TRBD1; V gene: TRBV29-1; CDR3 DNA: TGCAGCGTTTTACAGGGGGGTGATGGCTACACCTTC; CDR3 protein: CSVLQGGDGYTF
clone size: -; J gene: TRBJ2-7; D gene: TRBD2; V gene: TRBV29-1; CDR3 DNA: TGCAGCGTTAGGGGACTAGCGGGAGCATCCGAGCAGTACTTC; CDR3 protein: CSVRGLAGASEQYF
clone size: -; J gene: TRBJ2-2; D gene: TRBD1; V gene: TRBV28; CDR3 DNA: TGTGCCACCCAGGGACAGCGGAACACCGGGGAGCTGTTTTTT; CDR3 protein: CATQGQRNTGELFF
clone size: -; J gene: TRBJ2-5; D gene: -; V gene: TRBV10-3; CDR3 DNA: TGTGCCATCAGTGAGTCGAGGGGCGGACTCCAAGAGACCCAGTACTTC; CDR3 protein: CAISESRGGLQETQYF
clone size: -; J gene: TRBJ1-4; D gene: -; V gene: TRBV28; CDR3 DNA: TGTGCCAGCAGTTTAACGCGGACAAGAAATGAAAAACTGTTTTTT; CDR3 protein: CASSLTRTRNEKLFF
clone size: -; J gene: TRBJ1-2; D gene: -; V gene: TRBV21-1; CDR3 DNA: TGTGCCAGCAGCAAAGGAGGGGAAGGCTACACCTTC; CDR3 protein: CASSKGGEGYTF
clone size: -; J gene: TRBJ2-1; D gene: -; V gene: TRBV15; CDR3 DNA: TGTGCCACCAGCCCAGGCCCTCCTAGAGAGCAGTTCTTC; CDR3 protein: CATSPGPPREQFF
clone size: -; J gene: TRBJ2-3; D gene: TRBD2; V gene: TRBV29-1; CDR3 DNA: TGCAGCGTTGACCCGGCGGGAGCAGGCACAGATACGCAGTATTTT; CDR3 protein: CSVDPAGAGTDTQYF
clone size: -; J gene: TRBJ2-5; D gene: -; V gene: TRBV2; CDR3 DNA: TGTGCCAGCAGTGAAGAGGTCCAAGAGACCCAGTACTTC; CDR3 protein: CASSEEVQETQYF
clone size: -; J gene: TRBJ2-1; D gene: -; V gene: TRBV6-1; CDR3 DNA: TGTGCCAGCAGTGAACGAAGGCACAATGAGCAGTTCTTC; CDR3 protein: CASSERRHNEQFF
clone size: -; J gene: TRBJ2-3; D gene: TRBD1; V gene: TRBV5-4; CDR3 DNA: TGTGTCGCCAGCAGCGCTGACAGGGATGATACGCAGTATTTT; CDR3 protein: CVASSADRDDTQYF
clone size: -; J gene: TRBJ2-7; D gene: TRBD2; V gene: TRBV19; CDR3 DNA: TGTGCCAGTAGGACCGTAGCGGGAACTTACGAGCAGTACTTC; CDR3 protein: CASRTVAGTYEQYF
clone size: -; J gene: TRBJ2-5; D gene: -; V gene: TRBV7-2; CDR3 DNA: TGTGCCAGCCCAACATCTCCCCTAAAGTCCCAAGAGACCCAGTACTTC; CDR3 protein: CASPTSPLKSQETQYF
clone size: -; J gene: TRBJ2-7; D gene: TRBD2; V gene: TRBV14; CDR3 DNA: TGTGCCAGCAGCCACGGGACTAGCTCCAACGAGCAGTACTTC; CDR3 protein: CASSHGTSSNEQYF
clone size: -; J gene: TRBJ2-7; D gene: TRBD1; V gene: TRBV6-1; CDR3 DNA: TGTGCCAGGGGAAGACAGGGAGCCCACGAGCAGTACTTC; CDR3 protein: CARGRQGAHEQYF
clone size: -; J gene: TRBJ2-7; D gene: TRBD1; V gene: TRBV5-1; CDR3 DNA: TGCGCCAGCAGCTGGACAGGGGAAGCCTACGAGCAGTACTTC; CDR3 protein: CASSWTGEAYEQYF